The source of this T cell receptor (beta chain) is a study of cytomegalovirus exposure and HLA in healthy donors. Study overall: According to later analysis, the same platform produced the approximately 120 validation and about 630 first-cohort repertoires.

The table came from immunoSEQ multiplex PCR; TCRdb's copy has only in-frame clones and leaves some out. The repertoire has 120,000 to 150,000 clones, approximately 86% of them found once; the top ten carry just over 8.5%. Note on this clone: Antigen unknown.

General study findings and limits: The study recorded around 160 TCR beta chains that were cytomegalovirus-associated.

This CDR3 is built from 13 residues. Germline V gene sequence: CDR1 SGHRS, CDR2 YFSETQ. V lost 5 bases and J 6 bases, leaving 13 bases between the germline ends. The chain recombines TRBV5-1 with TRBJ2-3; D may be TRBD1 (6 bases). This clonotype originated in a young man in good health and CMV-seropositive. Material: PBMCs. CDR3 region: CASSSGVVDTQYF. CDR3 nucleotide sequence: TGCGCCAGCAGTTCAGGGGTAGTTGATACGCAGTATTTT.